This T cell receptor beta chain was recovered during a study of neurological immune-mediated disorders. The germline V gene encodes CDR1 SQVTM and CDR2 ANQGSEA. This CDR3 region has 12 residues. The V and J ends lost 7 bases and 4 bases, in that order; junction bases with no gene match: 3. TCRdb independently ran MiXCR on the 5' RACE reads; one entry per CDR3 protein. Among 74,000 or so distinct CDR3 sequences listed, about 9.5% were seen once. Many counts were recorded for this clonotype. This TCR came from a middle-aged man in good health. The sequenced sample consisted of PBMCs. This chain links TRBV29-1 with TRBJ2-2, with 7 bases matching TRBD1. CDR3 sequence reads: CSANRGTGELFF. The CDR3 bases are TGCAGCGCGAACAGGGGCACCGGGGAGCTGTTTTTT.